Included here is one T cell receptor beta chain sequence, with context. This sample was included in a study of technical replicates of blood from a handful of donors. Sequencing used immunoSEQ multiplex PCR; TCRdb keeps in-frame clones, though not all of them. Of fewer than 100,000 clones listed, about 95% are singletons. This CDR3 region has 14 residues. The V and J ends lost 5 bases and 6 bases, in that order; junction bases with no gene match: 8. Germline V gene lookup returns CDR1 MDHEN and CDR2 SYDVKM. This receptor was taken from a human donor in good health. V gene TRBV28 combines with J gene TRBJ1-2, with 8 positions matching TRBD1. What was sequenced was T cells isolated from PBMCs. The CDR3 spells CASSDLPDRDGYTF. The CDR3 DNA reads as TGTGCCAGCAGTGACCTCCCGGACAGGGATGGCTACACCTTC.